The 6 T cell receptor beta chains below were found in one sample sequenced in a study of blood T cell repertoires in COVID-19. Sequencing used immunoSEQ multiplex PCR; TCRdb keeps in-frame clones, though not all of them. The table includes some 120,000 clones, about 75% detected once. Sequenced: peripheral blood. These receptors all come from an elderly man with acute or convalescent COVID-19.

The chain employs TRBV7-7 and TRBJ2-2; 10 positions agree with TRBD2. CDR3 length equals 15 residues. Per germline, CDR1 SSHAT and CDR2 FNYEAQ (reference sequence). V gave up 10 bases and J gave up 3 bases; unmatched junction bases: 8. The CDR3 is CATARTSGYTGELFF. The DNA of the CDR3 is TGTGCCACCGCCCGGACTAGCGGATACACCGGGGAGCTGTTTTTT.

This clone has a single count. This chain links TRBV5-4 with TRBJ2-7; 9 bases align to TRBD1. The germline CDR1 and CDR2 sequences are SGHNT and YYREEE (reference sequence). The length of the CDR3 is 15 residues. With V trimmed by 3 bases and J by 0 bases, 4 bases remained unmatched. CDR3 in amino acids: CASSSGQGTSYEQYF. CDR3 in DNA: TGTGCCAGCAGCTCAGGACAGGGGACCTCCTACGAGCAGTACTTC.

V is TRBV18 and J is TRBJ2-3, with a tentative D call TRBD1 (5 bases). Per the germline V gene, CDR1 is KGHSH and CDR2 is LQKENI. The CDR3 spans 13 residues. With 3 bases removed from V and 2 bases from J, the gap between germline ends came to 6 bases. The DNA for the CDR3 is TGTGCCAGCTCACCGGGGCCCACAGATACGCAGTATTTT. Translated: CASSPGPTDTQYF.

This clone was detected only a few times. V usage is TRBV7-2 and J usage is TRBJ1-5; D is undetermined. V was clipped by 5 bases and J by 4 bases, with 9 bases between them. This CDR3 contains 13 residues. Germline CDR1 SGHTA, CDR2 FQGNSA. CDR3 amino acids: CASSTDTNQPQHF. CDR3 DNA sequence: TGTGCCAGCAGCACCGACACGAATCAGCCCCAGCATTTT.

The V and J genes are TRBV2 and TRBJ1-5; weak D call: TRBD1 (5 bases). Germline loops: CDR1 SNHLY, CDR2 FYNNEI. Trimming cost V 5 bases and J 2 bases, with 13 bases left between them. The CDR3 is 15 residues long. CDR3 sequence (DNA): TGTGCCAGCAGTCGCGGGACGTTGGGCAATCAGCCCCAGCATTTT. Protein sequence: CASSRGTLGNQPQHF. The full variable domain, rest sourced from reference TRBV2 and TRBJ1-5, is EPEVTQTPSHQVTQMGQEVILRCVPISNHLYFYWYRQILGQKVEFLVSFYNNEISEKSEIFDDQFSVERPDGSNFTLKIRSTKLEDSAMYFCASSRGTLGNQPQHFGDGTRLSIL.

The chain recombines TRBV2 with TRBJ2-3, with D unclear. Germline CDR1 reads SNHLY; CDR2 reads FYNNEI. Trimming left V 5 bases short and J 9 bases short, with 12 bases between. The CDR3 is 12 amino acids. CDR3 residues: CASSPRGRTQYF. For the CDR3, the DNA is TGTGCCAGCAGTCCTAGAGGTAGGACGCAGTATTTT.